What follows are 4 T cell receptor beta chains derived from one specimen sequenced in a study of T cells in Graves' hyperthyroidism and ophthalmopathy. Amplification yielded TCR beta CDR3 regions, with RNA transcripts as the source. RT-PCR in the first round (using the HTBI primer set) targeted the TCR CDR3. One entry per CDR3 protein results from TCRdb running MiXCR on the multiplex PCR reads. The data contain 450,000 to 700,000 distinct CDR3 sequences, 46% of them singletons. The sequenced sample consisted of peripheral blood or thyroid tissue (not recorded which). The receptor set was obtained from an adult woman with Graves' disease, either hyperthyroidism or ophthalmopathy (not recorded which).

This chain joins TRBV28 and TRBJ2-5; 7 bases are a match to TRBD1. The germline V gene has CDR1 MDHEN and CDR2 SYDVKM. The V and J ends lost 2 bases and 5 bases, in that order; junction bases with no gene match: 8. The CDR3 loop spans 15 amino acids. This CDR3 reads CASSLDDRAVETQYF. The CDR3 nucleotides read TGTGCCAGCAGTTTAGACGACAGGGCGGTGGAGACCCAGTACTTC.

This chain joins TRBV20-1 and TRBJ1-5; possible D gene TRBD1, 5 bases. CDR1 and CDR2 (germline): DFQATT, SNEGSKA (reference sequence). CDR3 length: 13 amino acids. This CDR3 reads CRPQGKLNQPQHF. In DNA, the CDR3 is TGCAGGCCCCAGGGAAAACTCAATCAGCCCCAGCATTTT.

This clonotype was seen a single time. V and J are TRBV9 and TRBJ2-6, with D possibly being TRBD2 (6 bases). The germline V gene has CDR1 SGDLS and CDR2 YYNGEE. V lost 4 bases to trimming and J lost 11 bases, with 22 bases between them. The CDR3 is made up of 16 amino acids. DNA for the CDR3: TGTGCCAGCAGCCAAGGTTTAGCAGCGGGTGCCTACGTCCTGACTTTC. This encodes CASSQGLAAGAYVLTF. The whole variable domain, remainder taken from reference TRBV9 and TRBJ2-6, is DSGVTQTPKHLITATGQRVTLRCSPRSGDLSVYWYQQSLDQGLQFLIQYYNGEERAKGNILERFSAQQFPDLHSELNLSSLELGDSALYFCASSQGLAAGAYVLTFGAGSRLTVL.

V usage is TRBV28 and J usage is TRBJ2-7, with unresolved D. Trimming pared 2 bases from V and 4 bases from J, leaving 9 bases between. Germline V CDR1 and CDR2: MDHEN, SYDVKM. The CDR3 sequence is 13 residues long. The CDR3 sequence is CASSLSDGYEQYF. CDR3 in DNA: TGTGCCAGCAGTTTAAGTGACGGTTACGAGCAGTACTTC.